The entry below describes one TCR beta chain. Only a few counts were recorded for this clone. Its antigen is currently not known. No base quality values were provided; no much bigger clone lies one nucleotide off. The library was generated by the immunoSEQ multiplex PCR assay. A mixture of 60 forward primers for TCR Vbeta segments and 13 reverse primers for TCR Jbeta segments was used in the multiplex PCR. Amplification of the CDR3 region of rearranged TCR beta genes was performed with a multiplex PCR assay on genomic DNA. Amplified TCR beta libraries were sequenced as 87-base-pair reads on the Illumina HiSeq System. The study's own analysis went as follows. In a later analysis, tens of millions of unique TCR beta chains were counted across the 650 to 750 repertoires, and around 10 million of these chains were shared by at least two donors. To remove PCR and sequencing errors, raw reads were error-corrected and collapsed into unique sequences using a nearest-neighbor algorithm that merged closely related sequences. To assign V, D and J gene segments, CDR3 sequences were aligned to IMGT reference sequences. For a sequence to be retained, a match of at least six nucleotides to both a V gene segment and a J gene segment was required. Rearrangements were classified as productive when the CDR3 lacked stop codons and remained in frame with V and J, and all other rearrangements were classified as non-productive. CDR3 was defined according to IMGT convention as the region running from the second conserved V-encoded cysteine to the conserved J-encoded phenylalanine. The earlier analysis of about 570 of the donors excluded any sequence lacking an unambiguous match to a single V gene segment. An earlier analysis of a few hundred of the donors called V segments functional above 56.7% productive rearrangements and segregating when the between-donor standard deviation exceeded 5%. To diagnose cytomegalovirus status from the catalog of TCR beta chain sequences, a statistical classification framework was built. In a later analysis, TCR nucleotide sequences were compared against IMGT/GENE-DB human TR gene sequences so that V and J genes could be assigned. In a later analysis, CDR3 sequences and most-parsimonious VDJ recombination scenarios were assigned using the TCRdist pipeline. In a later analysis, every TCR beta chain was defined by the combination of its CDR3 amino acid sequence and its V-gene family, and reads without a unique V-gene family were dropped. As a way to deal with suspected cross-contamination and a sequencing artifact, a later analysis dropped roughly 620 nucleotide sequences that were highly shared and had low generation probability. For each public chain, a later analysis derived a clonal expansion index from normalized ranks of inferred template counts within each repertoire. In a later analysis, generation probabilities were computed with a VDJ recombination model fitted to out-of-frame rearrangements, and the resulting probabilities were checked against IGoR. A later analysis scored TCR-TCR, TCR-HLA and TCR-CMV co-occurrence with hypergeometric tests, applying a repertoire-size bias correction to TCR pairs. False discovery rates were estimated in a later analysis by permuting HLA or CMV assignments 20 times. In a later analysis, co-occurring TCRs were grouped using DBSCAN, and TCRdist sequence similarity was added for clustering within HLA-allele-positive subsets. For co-occurrence clustering, repertoires with fewer than 30,000 or more than 120,000 public chains were excluded, along with four to six repertoires with anomalous nucleotide sharing. The table was pulled from immuneACCESS by TCRdb, which kept in-frame rearrangements only. Such tables lose some clones; where checked, under half of the loss comes from unresolved V genes, and the rest has no known cause. For V, J and clone size, that table is used; D and trimming come from the DNA. This sample lists roughly 150,000 clones; more than 65% were detected once. Jointly, the top ten make up approximately 6.1% of the sample.

The data stem from a study of cytomegalovirus exposure and HLA in healthy donors (dated by TCRdb to the late 2010s). About the study as a whole: An earlier analysis of 587 of the donors reported 250 to 350 Gb of sequence data and about 120 million unique TCR beta sequences obtained from roughly 170 million T cells. To study patterns of TCR occurrence, a later analysis re-analyzed previously published TCR beta repertoires from 666 donors and added high-resolution HLA genotyping. An early release covering just under 650 HLA-typed donors comprised about 320 gigabases of sequencing data and some 79 million unique TCR sequences. Donor age, sex, ethnicity and CMV serostatus were compiled alongside the repertoire data. A later genetic analysis used genome-wide SNP genotypes for about 60% of the roughly 670 donors, treating that subset as a discovery cohort. Rather than drawing on any new phenotypic data, the later analysis identified candidate immune exposures from TCR beta sequences and the way those sequences occurred across donors. Using immunosequencing, the study profiled T cell repertoires from fewer than 850 subjects and related those repertoires to cytomegalovirus serostatus. High-throughput TCR immunosequencing, statistical association of individual TCRs with disease status, and machine learning were combined to predict cytomegalovirus infection status. HLA typing included class I and class II loci at four-digit resolution. An earlier analysis of 587 of the donors used high-throughput TCR beta sequencing to judge whether each TCR beta V gene segment behaved as functional or pseudogenic. The genetic ancestry cluster associated with self-reported Caucasian donors included over 65% of the approximately 410 genotyped donors. Four or five DR-DQ haplotypes were treated as single units for association and clustering because of strong linkage in the cohort. The study aimed to test whether signatures of past pathogen exposure could be identified by cataloging public T cell receptors. Every discovery cohort repertoire had been produced on one sequencing platform. Besides the first cohort of about 730 subjects, a separate validation cohort made up of roughly 130 different subjects was used. Among about 400 genotyped donors of the cohort, an average of about 240,000 unique TCR beta nucleotide sequences was sequenced per donor, of which 15% to 20% were non-productive. Typing coverage varied by locus: roughly 620-640 donors for A, B, C, DRB1 and DQB1; roughly 560 for DQA1; approximately 570 for DPA1; approximately 490 for DPB1.

V is cut back by 6 bases and J by 3 bases, with 12 bases in the junction unmatched. CDR1 and CDR2 are drawn from the germline V gene (reference sequence): MNHEY, SMNVEV. From the cysteine up to the phenylalanine, the CDR3 has a length of 16 residues. Only the CDR3 DNA stays, 48 bases, in frame from base 1. The cohort consisted of 600 or so healthy bone marrow donors. At the time of sampling, every cohort member was nominally healthy, though immune exposures that went unrecorded were likely present. The donor tested CMV seropositive and was one of the 289 seropositive cohort members. Each donor provided a peripheral blood sample, and peripheral blood mononuclear cells were used for TCR beta sequencing. Genomic DNA extraction from the blood cell samples was performed with the Qiagen DNeasy Blood Extraction Kit. General findings and caveats noted by the study authors: In a later analysis, most CMV-associated TCR beta chains were found to appear HLA-restricted, with HLA associations seemingly driven largely by CMV exposure. Correlated functional status among segregating V segments might be attributable to linkage disequilibrium, but an unknown experimental factor could not be ruled out. Some IMGT-functional V segments, including TRBV6-2 and TRBV6-3, could not be distinguished by the 87-base-pair reads and were therefore excluded. A later analysis reported that several top co-occurrence clusters appeared linked to parvovirus B19, influenza, CMV and Epstein-Barr virus. Assigning TCR associations to individual alleles was difficult when HLA alleles, especially DR and DQ, strongly co-occurred. The earlier analysis of 587 of the donors excluded 15 to 20 rarely observed V segments, including chromosome 9 orphons, because counts were too low. The study listed over 150 TCR beta chains as associated with cytomegalovirus. A cluster of highly shared sequence variants was judged likely to represent a technical artifact of the sequencing pipeline. In an earlier analysis of fewer than 700 of the donors, most TCR beta V segments appeared in productive rearrangements about 87% or about 30% of the time, broadly matching IMGT annotations. Presence/absence analyses assumed roughly uniform sequencing depth across donors, an assumption that may not hold. In a later analysis, the rate of TCR association differed among HLA loci, with DRB1 alleles having the most associated TCRs and HLA-C alleles having the fewest. Most TCR sequences were seen in very few donors, while some public TCRs were found in many individuals. CMV serostatus was the only immune exposure information available for the cohort. Because HLA typing was missing for some donors at each locus, association tests included only the typed subset. It was suggested by the authors that the approach could potentially be generalized to other disease states and immunological phenotypes. A later genetic analysis reported fewer N-insertions in productive TCRs among donors in an Asian-associated ancestry cluster than the roughly 700-donor mean. Specific HLA alleles were associated with 15,000 to 20,000 TCR beta sequences at a false discovery rate of 0.05 in a later analysis. The cohort was sequenced for TCR beta chains only, and without alpha or paired-chain data the features that could be detected were limited. In both the original and validation cohorts, the classifier was reported to diagnose cytomegalovirus status with high specificity and sensitivity. A further reported finding was that TCR beta sequences accurately predicted the HLA-A and HLA-B alleles for most subjects in the first cohort. In a later analysis, HLA-associated TCR beta chains showed more clonal expansion and lower generation probabilities than non-associated chains that were equally common. A few of the identified cytomegalovirus-associated TCR beta chains were confirmed in vitro to be specific for cytomegalovirus antigens. An association between a missense DCLRE1C variant and V-gene and J-gene trimming of TCR beta chains was found in a later genetic analysis and replicated in an independent cohort.

The TCR originated in a man aged 25-40 years in good health and CMV-seropositive. The specimen was PBMCs. The sequence links TRBV27 to TRBJ1-1; 8 bases in between match TRBD1. The sequenced DNA is TGTGCCAGCAGCGCCTACAGGGGGATGTTGTACACTGAAGCTTTCTTT. Its product reads: CASSAYRGMLYTEAFF.